The 20 T cell receptor beta chains below were found in one sample sequenced in a study of shared clonotypes between healthy human individuals. Clones were read by immunoSEQ multiplex PCR, and TCRdb kept only the in-frame ones, dropping some. The sample lists 2,500,000 or so clones, around 90% occurring once. Sequencing used naive CD4+ T cells sorted from blood. Subset meaning: CD45RA+ positively selected. Receptors were obtained from a man between 18 and 35 years old in good health.

V is TRBV5-1 and J is TRBJ2-1; TRBD2 matches 9 bases. Looked up from germline, CDR1 is SGHRS and CDR2 is YFSETQ. The ends lost 4 bases at V and 7 bases at J; junction bases unmatched: 6. The CDR3 spans 14 residues. CDR3 residues: CASSRLAVVNEQFF. As DNA, the CDR3 is TGCGCCAGCAGCCGACTAGCGGTGGTAAATGAGCAGTTCTTC.

This clone has just one count. DNA of the CDR3: TGCAGTGCGAACACTAACTATGGCTACACCTTC. Its protein is CSANTNYGYTF. The J gene is TRBJ1-2, the V gene TRBV20-1, with D unresolved. Germline V gene lookup returns CDR1 DFQATT and CDR2 SNEGSKA (reference sequence). CDR3 length: 11 amino acids. Trimming shortened V by 6 bases and J by 0 bases, and 5 bases separated the two germline ends.

The rearrangement links TRBV19 to TRBJ1-4; D gene unclear. The CDR3 consists of 12 residues. V dropped 3 bases and J dropped 10 bases, with 9 bases sitting between them. Germline-derived CDR1 and CDR2 are LNHDA and SQIVND (reference sequence). The CDR3 loop reads CASSILGGKLFF. CDR3 coding DNA: TGTGCCAGTAGTATCTTGGGCGGAAAACTGTTTTTT.

J is TRBJ1-2 and V is TRBV28; tentatively, D is TRBD1 (6 bases). V was pared by 6 bases and J by 5 bases, with 22 bases between. Germline V gene data show CDR1 as MDHEN and CDR2 as SYDVKM. The CDR3 runs to 16 residues. This CDR3 reads CASRDIQGSGGYGYTF. In DNA, the CDR3 is TGTGCCAGCAGGGACATACAGGGATCGGGCGGGTATGGCTACACCTTC.

The chain uses TRBV12-5 and TRBJ1-1; D unresolved. Trimming pared 3 bases from V and 1 base from J, leaving 30 bases between. The CDR3 has 21 amino acids. The germline gives CDR1 LGHNT, CDR2 FRNRAP. DNA for the CDR3: TGTGCTAGTGGTTTCTCCGACAAGAGACTAAATCCCCCCGAGGAGAACACTGAAGCTTTCTTT. Residues: CASGFSDKRLNPPEENTEAFF.

This clone showed up just a few times. Other DNA sequences within the sample encode an identical CDR3. The CDR3 protein is CASSLLAANTGELFF. In DNA form, the CDR3 reads TGCGCCAGCAGCCTACTAGCGGCGAACACCGGGGAGCTGTTTTTT. This chain joins TRBV5-1 and TRBJ2-2; 8 positions agree with TRBD2. Per germline, CDR1 SGHRS and CDR2 YFSETQ. The V segment lost 4 bases and the J segment 0 bases; nucleotides outside the gene matches: 2. The CDR3 is 15 amino acids.

The genes are TRBV7-6 and TRBJ2-7; 11 nucleotides agree with TRBD2. Germline V gene lookup returns CDR1 SGHVS and CDR2 FNYEAQ. This CDR3 comprises 15 residues. The trim removed 3 bases at V and 7 bases at J, leaving 8 bases unmatched. The chain's CDR3 is CASSFSSGGPGEQYF. In nucleotides, the CDR3 is TGTGCCAGCAGCTTTTCTAGCGGGGGGCCGGGGGAGCAGTACTTC.

This chain uses TRBV6-5 with TRBJ1-2; D gene uncertain. This CDR3 contains 13 residues. The ends were cut back, 6 bases at V and 6 bases at J, with 14 bases in the middle. Germline V gene lookup returns CDR1 MNHEY and CDR2 SVGAGI. The CDR3 DNA follows: TGTGCCAGCAGCTACCACCAGGAGCATGGCTACACCTTC. Residues: CASSYHQEHGYTF.

The chain recombines TRBV6-5 with TRBJ2-7, with D tentatively TRBD1 (5 bases). CDR1 and CDR2 from the germline V gene are MNHEY and SVGAGI. With 0 bases removed from V and 5 bases from J, the gap between germline ends came to 14 bases. The CDR3 spans 15 residues. The CDR3 loop is CASSYSGLYGDEQYF. The CDR3 DNA is TGTGCCAGCAGTTACTCGGGGCTCTATGGCGACGAGCAGTACTTC.

The CDR3: CASSLSAGTANEKLFF. Here the CDR3 DNA reads TGTGCCAGCAGTTTATCTGCCGGGACAGCGAATGAAAAACTGTTTTTT. The chain recombines TRBV27 with TRBJ1-4, with 7 bases lining up with TRBD1. The CDR3 runs 16 residues. The V gene's germline CDR1 is MNHEY and CDR2 SMNVEV (reference sequence). With V trimmed by 0 bases and J by 5 bases, 6 bases remained unmatched.

J is TRBJ2-2 and V is TRBV5-4; 8 nucleotides match TRBD2. The V and J ends lost 4 bases and 8 bases, in that order; junction bases with no gene match: 10. The CDR3 runs to 15 residues. CDR1 and CDR2 (germline): SGHNT, YYREEE (reference sequence). The CDR3 spells CASSPPGRASGELFF. The CDR3 DNA reads as TGTGCCAGCAGCCCACCCGGGAGGGCCTCGGGGGAGCTGTTTTTT.

V is TRBV9 and J is TRBJ2-1; a weak D match, TRBD2 (6 bases). This CDR3 contains 16 residues. Germline lookup yields CDR1 SGDLS and CDR2 YYNGEE. Trimming pared 3 bases from V and 4 bases from J, leaving 17 bases between. This CDR3 reads CASSASPLGRYNEQFF. In DNA form, the CDR3 reads TGTGCCAGCAGCGCCTCCCCGCTCGGGAGATACAATGAGCAGTTCTTC.

This chain uses TRBV29-1 with TRBJ2-7, with 8 bases fitting TRBD2. The CDR3 loop spans 13 amino acids. The germline CDR1 and CDR2 sequences are SQVTM and ANQGSEA. V was clipped by 4 bases and J by 2 bases; unmatched bases: 4. In DNA, the CDR3 is TGCAGCGTTGTTGCGGGAGGCCCCTACGAGCAGTACTTC. Translated, it gives CSVVAGGPYEQYF.

The rearrangement joins TRBV27 to TRBJ1-6, with 10 bases matching TRBD1. J gave up 2 bases and V 4 bases, and 5 bases lay outside the gene matches. There are 17 residues in the CDR3. Germline loops: CDR1 MNHEY, CDR2 SMNVEV (reference sequence). Written as DNA, the CDR3 is TGTGCCAGCAGTTCAAGGACAGGGGGACCCTATAATTCACCCCTCCACTTT. This gives the protein CASSSRTGGPYNSPLHF.

This clone was counted once. V and J are TRBV27 and TRBJ1-4; no definite D call. The V gene's germline CDR1 is MNHEY and CDR2 SMNVEV (reference sequence). V lost 6 bases to trimming and J lost 1 base, with 12 bases between them. CDR3 length: 15 amino acids. The CDR3 DNA reads as TGTGCCAGCAGCAAACAAGGTGGAACTAATGAAAAACTGTTTTTT. Encoded protein: CASSKQGGTNEKLFF.

The chain recombines TRBV7-8 with TRBJ1-3; unclear D gene. The CDR3 runs to 14 residues. Germline CDR1 SGHVS, CDR2 FQNEAQ. Trimming took off 5 bases at V and 3 bases at J, with 11 bases between the two ends. The CDR3 DNA follows: TGTGCCAGCAGCCGACTGAGGGATGGAAACACCATATATTTT. It encodes CASSRLRDGNTIYF.

CDR3 bases: TGTGCCAGCACCCCAGAGGGGCGGGGCTACAATGAGCAGTTCTTC. Its translation is CASTPEGRGYNEQFF. The chain is built from TRBV9 and TRBJ2-1; TRBD2 is a possible D gene (6 bases). With 6 bases removed from V and 3 bases from J, the gap between germline ends came to 16 bases. Germline CDR1 SGDLS, CDR2 YYNGEE. The length of the CDR3 is 15 residues.

The gene calls are TRBV11-3 and TRBJ2-7, with a possible D match to TRBD1 (6 bases). Germline CDR1 is SGHNT and CDR2 is YENEEA. Trimming cost V 0 bases and J 5 bases, with 14 bases left between them. The CDR3 extends over 15 amino acids. Here the CDR3 DNA reads TGTGCCAGCAGCTTAGATCGTAACAGGGACCACGAGCAGTACTTC. Protein product: CASSLDRNRDHEQYF. The full variable domain, completed using reference TRBV11-3 and TRBJ2-7, is EAGVVQSPRYKIIEKKQPVAFWCNPISGHNTLYWYLQNLGQGPELLIRYENEEAVDDSQLPKDRFSAERLKGVDSTLKIQPAELGDSAVYLCASSLDRNRDHEQYFGPGTRLTVT.

J is TRBJ2-7 and V is TRBV2; weak D call: TRBD1 (6 bases). This CDR3 is built from 13 residues. Trimming pared 5 bases from V and 5 bases from J, leaving 13 bases between. Germline CDR1 SNHLY, CDR2 FYNNEI. The CDR3 DNA follows: TGTGCCAGCAGTAAGAACAGGGCCGACGAGCAGTACTTC. Translation: CASSKNRADEQYF. Drawing the rest from reference TRBV2 and TRBJ2-7, the complete variable domain is EPEVTQTPSHQVTQMGQEVILRCVPISNHLYFYWYRQILGQKVEFLVSFYNNEISEKSEIFDDQFSVERPDGSNFTLKIRSTKLEDSAMYFCASSKNRADEQYFGPGTRLTVT.

The chain is built from TRBV7-2 and TRBJ2-5; D is perhaps TRBD1 (5 bases). This CDR3 is 14 amino acids long. Germline V CDR1 and CDR2: SGHTA, FQGNSA. Trimming pared 2 bases from V and 4 bases from J, leaving 11 bases between. In nucleotides, the CDR3 is TGTGCCAGCAGCTTAAATCAGGGCGGAGAGACCCAGTACTTC. Encoded protein: CASSLNQGGETQYF.